The 3 T cell receptor beta chains below all came from one sample that was sequenced in a study of regulatory T cells in long-lasting Graves disease. Arm-PCR of CDR3 regions and iRepertoire HTBI primers were the basis on which TCR beta libraries were built. MiXCR, run by TCRdb on the multiplex PCR reads, gives a single entry per CDR3 protein. The data contain 500,000 to 700,000 distinct CDR3 sequences, around 30% of them singletons. As to time point: persistent/refractory GD, antithyroid drugs over 5 years with positive TRAb. PBMCs provided the RNA from which the TCR library was made. Sequencing was performed on peripheral blood mononuclear cells (PBMCs), taken when the disease was refractory, from a patient treated with antithyroid drugs. The source of these receptors is a female donor with Graves disease.

This clonotype showed up just a few times. The rearrangement uses TRBV6-5 and TRBJ1-1, with TRBD1 matching 9 bases. Germline V gives CDR1 MNHEY, CDR2 SVGAGI. The ends lost 1 base at V and 5 bases at J; junction bases unmatched: 8. The CDR3 extends over 16 amino acids. CDR3 sequence reads: CASSYFRRGTGTEAFF. The CDR3 coding sequence is TGTGCCAGCAGTTACTTCAGACGGGGGACAGGGACTGAAGCTTTCTTT.

The chain uses TRBV29-1 and TRBJ1-2; D perhaps matches TRBD1 (5 bases). The length of the CDR3 is 16 residues. Germline CDR1 SQVTM, CDR2 ANQGSEA. V was clipped by 4 bases and J by 4 bases, with 22 bases between them. Here the CDR3 DNA reads TGCAGCGTTGGGGACCCCCGGGACTCGCTCGGCTATGGCTACACCTTC. This gives the protein CSVGDPRDSLGYGYTF.

This chain joins TRBV5-1 and TRBJ2-5; D unclear. This CDR3 spans 13 amino acids. Trimming removed 1 base at V and 5 bases at J, with 9 bases between. Germline CDR1 is SGHRS and CDR2 is YFSETQ. CDR3 DNA sequence: TGCGCCAGCAGCTTGACCATGGGGGAGACCCAGTACTTC. Its protein is CASSLTMGETQYF.